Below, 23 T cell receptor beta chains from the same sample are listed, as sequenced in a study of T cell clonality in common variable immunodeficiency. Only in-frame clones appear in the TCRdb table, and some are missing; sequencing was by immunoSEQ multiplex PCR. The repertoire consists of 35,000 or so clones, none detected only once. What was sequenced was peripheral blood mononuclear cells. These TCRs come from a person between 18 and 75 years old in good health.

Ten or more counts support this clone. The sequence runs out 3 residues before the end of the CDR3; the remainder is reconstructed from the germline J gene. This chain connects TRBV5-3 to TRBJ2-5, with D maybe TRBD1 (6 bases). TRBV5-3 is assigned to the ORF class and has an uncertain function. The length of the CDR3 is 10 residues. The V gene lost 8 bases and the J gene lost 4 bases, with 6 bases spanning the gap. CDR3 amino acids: CARTGETQYF. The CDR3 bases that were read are TGTGCCAGGACAGGAGAGACC.

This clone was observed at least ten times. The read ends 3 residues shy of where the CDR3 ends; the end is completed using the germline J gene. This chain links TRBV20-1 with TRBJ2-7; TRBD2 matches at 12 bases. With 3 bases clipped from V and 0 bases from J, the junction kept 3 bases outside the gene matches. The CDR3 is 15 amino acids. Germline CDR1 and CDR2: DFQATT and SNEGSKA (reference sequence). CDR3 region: CSASGLAGPSYEQYF. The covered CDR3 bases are TGCAGTGCTAGCGGACTAGCGGGACCCTCCTACGAG.

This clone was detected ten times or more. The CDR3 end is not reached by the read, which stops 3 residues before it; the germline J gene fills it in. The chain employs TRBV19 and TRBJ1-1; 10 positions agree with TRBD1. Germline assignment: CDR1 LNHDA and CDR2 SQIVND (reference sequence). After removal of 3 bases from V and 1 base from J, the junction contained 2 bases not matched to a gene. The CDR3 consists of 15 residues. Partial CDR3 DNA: TGTGCCAGTAGTATTAGGACAGGGGGGAACACTGAA. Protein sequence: CASSIRTGGNTE. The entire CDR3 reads CASSIRTGGNTEAFF.

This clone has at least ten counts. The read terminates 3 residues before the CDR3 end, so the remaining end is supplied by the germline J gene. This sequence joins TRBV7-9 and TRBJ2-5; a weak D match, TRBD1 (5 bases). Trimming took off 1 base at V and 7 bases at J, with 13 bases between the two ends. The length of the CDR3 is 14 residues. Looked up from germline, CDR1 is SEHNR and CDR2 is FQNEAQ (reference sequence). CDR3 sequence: CASSLGASRGTQYF. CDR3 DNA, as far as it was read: TGTGCCAGCAGCTTAGGGGCGTCAAGGGGGACC.

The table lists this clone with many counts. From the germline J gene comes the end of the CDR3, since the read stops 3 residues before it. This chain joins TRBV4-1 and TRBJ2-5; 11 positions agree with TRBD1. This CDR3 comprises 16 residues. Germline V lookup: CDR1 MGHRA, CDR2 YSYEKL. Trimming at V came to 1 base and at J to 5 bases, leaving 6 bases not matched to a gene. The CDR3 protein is CASSQVRTGGVETQYF. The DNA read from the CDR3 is TGCGCCAGCAGCCAAGTCAGGACAGGGGGCGTCGAGACC.

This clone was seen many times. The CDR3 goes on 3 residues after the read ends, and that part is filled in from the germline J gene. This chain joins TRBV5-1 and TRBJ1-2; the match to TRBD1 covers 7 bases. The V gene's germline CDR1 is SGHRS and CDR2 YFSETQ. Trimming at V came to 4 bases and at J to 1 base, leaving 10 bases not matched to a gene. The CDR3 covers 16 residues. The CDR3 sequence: CASSALGQSNNYGYTF. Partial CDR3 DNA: TGCGCCAGCAGCGCGTTGGGACAGAGCAATAACTATGGC.

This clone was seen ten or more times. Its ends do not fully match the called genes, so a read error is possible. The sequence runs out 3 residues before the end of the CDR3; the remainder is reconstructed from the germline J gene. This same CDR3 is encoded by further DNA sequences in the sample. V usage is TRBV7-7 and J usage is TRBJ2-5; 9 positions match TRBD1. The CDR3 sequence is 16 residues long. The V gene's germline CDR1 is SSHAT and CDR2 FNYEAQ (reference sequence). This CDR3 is CASSLGLGQGEETQYF. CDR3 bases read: TGTGCTAGCAGCTTAGGGCTGGGACAGGGAGAAGAGACC.

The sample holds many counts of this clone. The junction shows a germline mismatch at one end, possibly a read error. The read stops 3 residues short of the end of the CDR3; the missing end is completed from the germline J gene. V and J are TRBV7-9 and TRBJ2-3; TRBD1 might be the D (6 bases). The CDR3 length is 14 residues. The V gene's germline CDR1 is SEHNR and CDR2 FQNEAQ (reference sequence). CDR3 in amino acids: CASSLQGSTDTQYF. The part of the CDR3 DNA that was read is TGTGCCAGTAGCTTACAGGGTTCGACAGATACG.

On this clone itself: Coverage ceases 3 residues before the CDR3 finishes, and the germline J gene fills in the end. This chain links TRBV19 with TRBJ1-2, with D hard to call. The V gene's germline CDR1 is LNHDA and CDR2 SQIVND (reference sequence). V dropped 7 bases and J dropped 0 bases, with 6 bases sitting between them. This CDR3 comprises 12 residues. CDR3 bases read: TGTGCCAGTACGTCGGCTAACTATGGC. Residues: CASTSANYG. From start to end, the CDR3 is CASTSANYGYTF.

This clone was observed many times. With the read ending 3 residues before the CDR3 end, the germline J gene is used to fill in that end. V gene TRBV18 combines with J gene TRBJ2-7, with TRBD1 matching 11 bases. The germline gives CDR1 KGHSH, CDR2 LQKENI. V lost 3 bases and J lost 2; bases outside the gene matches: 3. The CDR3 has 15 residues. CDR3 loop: CASSPPGQGAYEQYF. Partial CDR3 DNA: TGTGCCAGCTCACCCCCGGGACAGGGGGCCTACGAG. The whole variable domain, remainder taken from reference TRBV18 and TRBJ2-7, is NAGVMQNPRHLVRRRGQEARLRCSPMKGHSHVYWYRQLPEEGLKFMVYLQKENIIDESGMPKERFSAEFPKEGPSILRIQQVVRGDSAAYFCASSPPGQGAYEQYFGPGTRLTVT.

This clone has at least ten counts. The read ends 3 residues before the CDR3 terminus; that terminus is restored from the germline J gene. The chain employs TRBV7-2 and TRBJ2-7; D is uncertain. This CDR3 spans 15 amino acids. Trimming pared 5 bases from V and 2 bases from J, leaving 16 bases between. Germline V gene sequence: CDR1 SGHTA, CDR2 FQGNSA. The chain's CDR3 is CASSPDGSQTYEQYF. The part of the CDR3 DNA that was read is TGTGCCAGCAGCCCTGACGGGTCGCAGACCTACGAG.

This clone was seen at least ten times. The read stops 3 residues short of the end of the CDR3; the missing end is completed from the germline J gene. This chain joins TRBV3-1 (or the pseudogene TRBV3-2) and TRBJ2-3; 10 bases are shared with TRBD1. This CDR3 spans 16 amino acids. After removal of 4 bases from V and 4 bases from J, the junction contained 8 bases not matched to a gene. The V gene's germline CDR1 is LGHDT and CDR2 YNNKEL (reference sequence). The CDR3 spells CASSRATGTGADTQYF. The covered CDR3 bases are TGTGCCAGCAGCCGGGCAACCGGGACAGGGGCAGATACG.

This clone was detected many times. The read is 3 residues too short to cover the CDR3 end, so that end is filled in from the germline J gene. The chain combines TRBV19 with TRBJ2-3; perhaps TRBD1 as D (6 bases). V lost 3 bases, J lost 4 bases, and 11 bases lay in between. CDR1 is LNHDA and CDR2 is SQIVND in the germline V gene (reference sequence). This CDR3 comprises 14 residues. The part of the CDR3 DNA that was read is TGTGCCAGTAGTATCCCTAACAGGGCAGATACG. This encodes CASSIPNRADT. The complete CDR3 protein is CASSIPNRADTQYF.

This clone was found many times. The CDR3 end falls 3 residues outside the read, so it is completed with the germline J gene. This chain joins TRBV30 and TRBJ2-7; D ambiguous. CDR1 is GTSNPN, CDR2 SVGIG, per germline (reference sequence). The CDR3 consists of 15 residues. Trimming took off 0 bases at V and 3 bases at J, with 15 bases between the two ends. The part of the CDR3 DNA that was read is TGTGCCTGGAGTGTACTTAGTCGGAAGGGCTACGAG. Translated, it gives CAWSVLSRKGYE. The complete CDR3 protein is CAWSVLSRKGYEQYF.

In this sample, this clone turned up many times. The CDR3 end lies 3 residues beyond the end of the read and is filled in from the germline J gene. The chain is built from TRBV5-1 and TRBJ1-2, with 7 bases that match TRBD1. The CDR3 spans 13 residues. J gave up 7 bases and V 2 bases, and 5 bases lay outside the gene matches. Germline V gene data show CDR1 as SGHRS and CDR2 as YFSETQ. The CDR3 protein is CASSFTGEIGYTF. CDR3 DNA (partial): TGCGCCAGCAGCTTCACAGGGGAAATTGGC. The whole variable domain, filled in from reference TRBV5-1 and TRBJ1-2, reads KAGVTQTPRYLIKTRGQQVTLSCSPISGHRSVSWYQQTPGQGLQFLFEYFSETQRNKGNFPGRFSGRQFSNSRSEMNVSTLELGDSALYLCASSFTGEIGYTFGSGTRLTVV.

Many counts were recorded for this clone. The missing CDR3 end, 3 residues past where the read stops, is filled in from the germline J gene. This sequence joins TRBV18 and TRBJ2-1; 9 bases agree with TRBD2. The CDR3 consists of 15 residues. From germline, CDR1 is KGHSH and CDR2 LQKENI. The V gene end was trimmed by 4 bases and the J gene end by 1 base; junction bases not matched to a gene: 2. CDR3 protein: CASSLAGVSYNEQFF. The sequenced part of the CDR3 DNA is TGTGCCAGCTCACTAGCGGGAGTTTCCTACAATGAG.

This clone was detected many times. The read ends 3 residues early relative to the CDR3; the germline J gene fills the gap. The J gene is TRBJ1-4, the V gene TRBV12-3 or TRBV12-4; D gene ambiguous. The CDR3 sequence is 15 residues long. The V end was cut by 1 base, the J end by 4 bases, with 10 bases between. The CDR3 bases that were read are TGTGCCAGCAGTTTAGGCGGGAGCGTTAATGAAAAA. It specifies CASSLGGSVNEK. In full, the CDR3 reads CASSLGGSVNEKLFF.

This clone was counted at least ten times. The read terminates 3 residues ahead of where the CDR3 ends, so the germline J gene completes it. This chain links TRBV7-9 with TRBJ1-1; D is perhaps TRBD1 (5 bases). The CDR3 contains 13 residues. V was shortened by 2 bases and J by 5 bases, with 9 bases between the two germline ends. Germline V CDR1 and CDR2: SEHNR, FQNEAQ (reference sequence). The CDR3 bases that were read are TGTGCCAGCAGCTTATGGGGGGATACTGAA. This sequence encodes CASSLWGDTE. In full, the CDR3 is CASSLWGDTEAFF.

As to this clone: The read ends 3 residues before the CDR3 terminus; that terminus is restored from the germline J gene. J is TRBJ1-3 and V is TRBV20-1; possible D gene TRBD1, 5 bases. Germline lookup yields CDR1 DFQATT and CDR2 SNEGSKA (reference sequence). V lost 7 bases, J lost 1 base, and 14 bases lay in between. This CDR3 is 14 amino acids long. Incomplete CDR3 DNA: TGCAGTGTTCAAGGGGAGGGTTCTGGAAACACC. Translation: CSVQGEGSGNT. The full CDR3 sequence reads CSVQGEGSGNTIYF.

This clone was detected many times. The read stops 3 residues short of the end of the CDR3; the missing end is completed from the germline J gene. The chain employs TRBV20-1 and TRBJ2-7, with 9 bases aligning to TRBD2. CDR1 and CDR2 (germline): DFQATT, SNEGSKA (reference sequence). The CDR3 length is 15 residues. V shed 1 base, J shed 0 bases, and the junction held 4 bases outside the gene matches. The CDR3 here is CSARAIAGASYEQYF. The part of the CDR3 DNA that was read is TGCAGTGCTAGAGCTATAGCGGGAGCCTCCTACGAG.

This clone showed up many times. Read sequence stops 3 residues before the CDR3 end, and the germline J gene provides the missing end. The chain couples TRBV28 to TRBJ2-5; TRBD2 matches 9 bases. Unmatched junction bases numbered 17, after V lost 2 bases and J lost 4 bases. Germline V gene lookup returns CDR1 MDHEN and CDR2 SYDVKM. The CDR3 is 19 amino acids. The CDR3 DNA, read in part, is TGTGCCAGCAGTTTAACAGAAATATGGGGGTCACTAGCGGGAGAGACC. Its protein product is CASSLTEIWGSLAGET. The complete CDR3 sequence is CASSLTEIWGSLAGETQYF.

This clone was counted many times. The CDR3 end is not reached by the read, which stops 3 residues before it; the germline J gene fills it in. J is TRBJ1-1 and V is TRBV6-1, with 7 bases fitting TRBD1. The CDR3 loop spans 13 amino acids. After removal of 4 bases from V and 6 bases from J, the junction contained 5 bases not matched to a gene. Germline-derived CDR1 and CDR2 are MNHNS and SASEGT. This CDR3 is CASSAQGLAEAFF. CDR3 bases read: TGTGCCAGCAGTGCACAGGGGTTAGCTGAA.

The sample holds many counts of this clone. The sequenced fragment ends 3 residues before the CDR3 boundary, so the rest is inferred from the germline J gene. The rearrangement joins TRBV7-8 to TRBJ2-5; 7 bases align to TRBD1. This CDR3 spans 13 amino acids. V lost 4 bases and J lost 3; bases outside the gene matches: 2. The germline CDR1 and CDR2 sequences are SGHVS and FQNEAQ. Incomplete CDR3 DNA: TGTGCCAGCAGCTGGGACAGTAAAGAGACC. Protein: CASSWDSKET. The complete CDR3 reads CASSWDSKETQYF.